Sequencing of this TCR beta chain was carried out in a study of response to subunit inactivated influenza vaccine. Study-wide results and caveats: Authors suggested few new T cells are recruited by each seasonal influenza vaccination.

Using its own MiXCR run on the RT-PCR reads, TCRdb lists one record per CDR3 protein. The table includes approximately 230,000 distinct CDR3 sequences, more than 10% detected once. Concerning this clonotype itself: What it binds is not known.

The CDR3 contains 14 residues. The V gene's germline CDR1 is LNHDA and CDR2 SQIVND (reference sequence). V was cut by 1 base and J by 3 bases, with 8 bases left in between. The input for sequencing was non-naive T cells sorted from PBMCs, taken less than 15 days before vaccination. This TCR derives from a man in his fifties who received an inactivated influenza vaccine. The chain uses TRBV19 and TRBJ2-3; D is unresolved. DNA for the CDR3: TGTGCCAGTAGTATAGTCGGGCAGACAGATACGCAGTATTTT. Amino acids: CASSIVGQTDTQYF.